These 15 T cell receptor beta chains came from one sample sequenced in a study of cytomegalovirus exposure and HLA in healthy donors. The PCR contained 60 Vbeta and 13 Jbeta primers. This table comes from immunoSEQ multiplex PCR, and its TCRdb copy is limited to in-frame clones, with some not included. The data show more than 65,000 clones, 60% to 80% seen once. Specimen: PBMCs. The receptors shown here come from a woman aged 40 to 55 in good health and CMV-seropositive.

The CDR3 coding sequence is TGTGCCAGCAGTGAAGCGGGACAGGAAGGTTCCTACGAGCAGTACTTC. Residues: CASSEAGQEGSYEQYF. The chain recombines TRBV25-1 with TRBJ2-7; 8 nucleotides line up with TRBD1. The V and J ends lost 2 bases and 1 base, in that order; junction bases with no gene match: 7. The CDR3 totals 16 residues. The germline CDR1 and CDR2 sequences are MGHDK and SYGVNS.

This chain connects TRBV28 to TRBJ1-1, with TRBD1 matching 9 bases. Germline CDR1 is MDHEN and CDR2 is SYDVKM. V lost 5 bases to trimming and J lost 10 bases; unmatched junction nucleotides: 11. CDR3 length: 14 amino acids. CDR3 loop: CASSQQGALSGAFF. DNA of the CDR3: TGTGCCAGCAGTCAACAGGGGGCTCTCTCTGGAGCTTTCTTT. The full variable domain, rest sourced from reference TRBV28 and TRBJ1-1, is DVKVTQSSRYLVKRTGEKVFLECVQDMDHENMFWYRQDPGLGLRLIYFSYDVKMKEKGDIPEGYSVSREKKERFSLILESASTNQTSMYLCASSQQGALSGAFFGQGTRLTVV.

The chain is built from TRBV6-5 and TRBJ1-1; TRBD1 agrees at 7 bases. Germline CDR1 is MNHEY and CDR2 is SVGAGI. V lost 10 bases to trimming and J lost 4 bases; unmatched junction nucleotides: 15. The CDR3 runs 15 residues. The chain's CDR3 is CATLNRGGGGTEAFF. The CDR3 coding sequence is TGTGCCACCTTGAACCGCGGAGGGGGCGGCACTGAAGCTTTCTTT.

The DNA for the CDR3 is TGTGCCAGCAGACCCTACAGGGTCACCTACAATGAGCAGTTCTTC. This gives the protein CASRPYRVTYNEQFF. The chain links TRBV27 to TRBJ2-1; possible D gene TRBD1, 6 bases. Germline CDR1 MNHEY, CDR2 SMNVEV (reference sequence). V was trimmed by 6 bases and J by 2 bases, leaving 14 bases between them. The CDR3 has 15 residues.

The genes are TRBV4-2 and TRBJ2-1; 12 bases line up with TRBD2. After removal of 0 bases from V and 7 bases from J, the junction contained 10 bases not matched to a gene. This CDR3 is 18 amino acids long. CDR1 is LGHNA and CDR2 is YNFKEQ in the germline V gene. CDR3 nucleotides: TGTGCCAGCAGCCAAGATCCCTCTAGCGGGAGGGCGGAAAATGAGCAGTTCTTC. This translates into CASSQDPSSGRAENEQFF.

The V and J genes are TRBV7-9 and TRBJ1-6, with D hard to call. This CDR3 has 13 amino acids. CDR1 and CDR2 from the germline V gene are SEHNR and FQNEAQ (reference sequence). The germline V and J ends were trimmed by 2 bases and 8 bases, with 7 bases remaining between them. The CDR3 coding sequence is TGTGCCAGCAGCTTAAATGCGGATTCACCCCTCCACTTT. As protein: CASSLNADSPLHF. Using reference TRBV7-9 and TRBJ1-6 for the parts outside the CDR3, the full variable domain is DTGVSQNPRHKITKRGQNVTFRCDPISEHNRLYWYRQTLGQGPEFLTYFQNEAQLEKSRLLSDRFSAERPKGSFSTLEIQRTEQGDSAMYLCASSLNADSPLHFGNGTRLTVT.

The rearrangement joins TRBV30 to TRBJ1-1; 8 bases are shared with TRBD1. From germline, CDR1 is GTSNPN and CDR2 SVGIG (reference sequence). J was trimmed by 3 bases and V by 3 bases; bases with no gene match: 3. The length of the CDR3 is 13 residues. The CDR3 DNA sequence: TGTGCCTGGAGGGGGACAGGATACACTGAAGCTTTCTTT. Protein sequence: CAWRGTGYTEAFF.

DNA for the CDR3: TGCAGCGGGGGGGACAGCTCCTCGCAGTATTTT. This gives the protein CSGGDSSSQYF. This chain links TRBV29-1 with TRBJ2-3, with D tentatively TRBD1 (7 bases). The CDR3 loop spans 11 amino acids. Between the trimmed V and J ends, which lost 7 bases and 10 bases, there was a span of 15 bases. The germline gives CDR1 SQVTM, CDR2 ANQGSEA.

This clone has just one count. The V and J genes are TRBV30 and TRBJ1-2; 8 bases line up with TRBD1. From germline, CDR1 is GTSNPN and CDR2 SVGIG (reference sequence). V dropped 1 base and J dropped 7; count of bases not matched to a gene: 2. This CDR3 spans 12 amino acids. The CDR3 DNA reads TGTGCCTGGAGTGCCACAGGGGGTGGCTACACCTTC. This sequence encodes CAWSATGGGYTF. The complete variable domain, with remaining parts taken from reference TRBV30 and TRBJ1-2, reads SQTIHQWPATLVQPVGSPLSLECTVEGTSNPNLYWYRQAAGRGLQLLFYSVGIGQISSEVPQNLSASRPQDRQFILSSKKLLLSDSGFYLCAWSATGGGYTFGSGTRLTVV.

In DNA form, the CDR3 reads TGTGCCAGCAGTACCGCCGGGACAGGGTCTGAAAAACTGTTTTTT. Translating gives CASSTAGTGSEKLFF. This rearrangement joins TRBV2 to TRBJ1-4; TRBD1 matches at 9 bases. The germline V gene has CDR1 SNHLY and CDR2 FYNNEI. Losses at the gene ends were 5 bases for V and 7 bases for J; bases not matched to a gene: 8. This CDR3 spans 15 amino acids.

The CDR3 DNA is TGTGCCAGCAGCTTAGTAACTAGCGGGAGCCCTTGGCCCTACGAGCAGTACTTC. This codes for CASSLVTSGSPWPYEQYF. The rearrangement uses TRBV7-8 and TRBJ2-7, with TRBD2 identical over 11 bases. With 1 base clipped from V and 2 bases from J, the junction kept 10 bases outside the gene matches. The CDR3 consists of 18 residues. The germline gives CDR1 SGHVS, CDR2 FQNEAQ.

The chain uses TRBV19 and TRBJ1-1, with D unresolved. V gave up 3 bases and J gave up 1 base, with 12 bases separating them. CDR3 length: 15 amino acids. Per the germline V gene, CDR1 is LNHDA and CDR2 is SQIVND (reference sequence). CDR3 loop: CASSIGRRENTEAFF. In DNA form, the CDR3 reads TGTGCCAGTAGTATTGGGCGGAGGGAGAACACTGAAGCTTTCTTT.

The chain employs TRBV30 and TRBJ1-2; D is perhaps TRBD1 (5 bases). In germline, CDR1 is GTSNPN, CDR2 SVGIG (reference sequence). The CDR3 length is 15 residues. V lost 0 bases and J 4 bases, leaving 15 bases between the germline ends. CDR3 amino acids: CAWSVGGGVGYGYTF. The CDR3 DNA reads as TGTGCCTGGAGTGTAGGTGGAGGGGTGGGCTATGGCTACACCTTC.

The chain has TRBV15 and TRBJ2-3, with D unclear. The V gene's germline CDR1 is LNHNV and CDR2 YYDKDF (reference sequence). The germline V and J ends were trimmed by 4 bases and 6 bases, with 14 bases remaining between them. The CDR3 runs to 14 residues. This CDR3 is CATSNRSPPDTQYF. The CDR3 DNA follows: TGTGCCACCAGCAACCGTAGTCCCCCCGATACGCAGTATTTT. Complete variable domain (other parts from reference TRBV15 and TRBJ2-3): DAMVIQNPRYQVTQFGKPVTLSCSQTLNHNVMYWYQQKSSQAPKLLFHYYDKDFNNEADTPDNFQSRRPNTSFCFLDIRSPGLGDTAMYLCATSNRSPPDTQYFGPGTRLTVL.

V and J are TRBV6-5 and TRBJ1-2, with D possibly being TRBD1 (5 bases). From germline, CDR1 is MNHEY and CDR2 SVGAGI. Between the trimmed V and J ends, which lost 0 bases and 6 bases, there was a span of 11 bases. There are 14 residues in the CDR3. The CDR3 DNA reads as TGTGCCAGCAGTTACTCGAGGCAGGGCCATGGCTACACCTTC. The encoded protein is CASSYSRQGHGYTF.